This T cell receptor beta chain was captured in a study of blood T cells in healthy people across ages. In the study overall: When template switching was applied, about one barcoded beta molecule was captured per two T cells.

A second roughly 6 to 11 cycle PCR used barcoded and J-beta primers. Through a template-switch adaptor with 12 random nucleotides, each cDNA molecule received a tag. TCRdb re-analysed the 5' RACE reads in MiXCR, keeping a single row per CDR3 protein. Here the sample spans over 300,000 distinct CDR3 sequences, more than 45% being singletons. V gave up 0 bases and J gave up 4 bases; unmatched junction bases: 9. The V gene's germline CDR1 is LGHDT and CDR2 YNNKEL (reference sequence). This CDR3 contains 18 residues. This TCR derives from a man aged 55 to 70 in good health. The chain joins TRBV3-1 to TRBJ2-5; 12 positions agree with TRBD2. Sequencing was carried out using blood. CDR3: CASSQDSPSGRARETQYF. For the CDR3, the DNA is TGTGCCAGCAGCCAAGATTCCCCTAGCGGGAGGGCCCGAGAGACCCAGTACTTC.